A single sample gave rise to the 25 T cell receptor beta chains below, sequenced in a study of memory B cells and T cells in multiple sclerosis. These receptors have no identified antigens. After stimulus-free culture, autoproliferating CFSE-dim and non-proliferating CFSE-high T cells were sequenced separately. Replicate wells were pooled after 6 to 8 days of stimulus-free culture of approximately 5x10^7 CFSE-labeled PBMCs. Method: immunoSEQ multiplex PCR; TCRdb's copy keeps in-frame clones and lacks some. This table has 32,000 or so clones, roughly 83% appearing once. What was sequenced was PBMCs from blood kept in culture. All receptors derive from a human donor with multiple sclerosis.

This chain connects TRBV18 to TRBJ1-2; no clear D. The germline gives CDR1 KGHSH, CDR2 LQKENI. The germline V and J ends were trimmed by 3 bases and 2 bases, with 16 bases remaining between them. The CDR3 loop spans 16 amino acids. The CDR3 here is CASSPLPDLINYGYTF. As DNA, the CDR3 is TGTGCCAGCTCACCGTTACCGGACCTGATCAACTATGGCTACACCTTC.

The CDR3 reads CASSLWTGTDTQYF. The CDR3 DNA sequence: TGTGCCAGCAGTTTATGGACTGGCACAGATACGCAGTATTTT. This chain uses TRBV28 with TRBJ2-3; D unresolved. The CDR3 spans 14 residues. V was clipped by 0 bases and J by 1 base, with 5 bases between them. From germline, CDR1 is MDHEN and CDR2 SYDVKM.

V and J are TRBV7-2 and TRBJ1-2, with 9 bases identical to TRBD1. The V gene end was trimmed by 1 base and the J gene end by 4 bases; junction bases not matched to a gene: 1. The germline gives CDR1 SGHTA, CDR2 FQGNSA. This CDR3 contains 14 residues. As DNA, the CDR3 is TGTGCCAGCAGCTTAGGACAGGGGGGCTATGGCTACACCTTC. Protein sequence: CASSLGQGGYGYTF.

J is TRBJ2-1 and V is TRBV19; no clear D gene. CDR3 length: 13 amino acids. The ends were cut back, 3 bases at V and 7 bases at J, with 10 bases in the middle. Germline assignment: CDR1 LNHDA and CDR2 SQIVND (reference sequence). The CDR3 loop reads CASSIILMNEQFF. The CDR3, as DNA: TGTGCCAGTAGTATCATTCTCATGAATGAGCAGTTCTTC.

This clone has only a few counts. This chain connects TRBV25-1 to TRBJ2-2; 7 bases fit TRBD1. CDR3 length: 15 residues. CDR1 and CDR2 from the germline V gene are MGHDK and SYGVNS. Trimming removed 6 bases from V and 1 base from J; junction bases left unmatched: 5. The CDR3 DNA reads as TGTGCCAGCAGCGCTCGGACAGGGAACACCGGGGAGCTGTTTTTT. Amino acids: CASSARTGNTGELFF.

The chain joins TRBV7-9 to TRBJ2-2, with TRBD2 matching over 11 bases. From germline, CDR1 is SEHNR and CDR2 FQNEAQ (reference sequence). Trimming took 3 bases from V and 4 from J; bases not matched to a gene: 7. This CDR3 has 17 amino acids. The CDR3 spells CASSLKASGRFTGELFF. CDR3 bases: TGTGCCAGCAGCTTGAAGGCTAGCGGGAGGTTCACCGGGGAGCTGTTTTTT.

This clone was detected once. The CDR3 reads CASSRGLANTGELFF. DNA for the CDR3: TGTGCCAGTAGTAGGGGGCTCGCGAACACCGGGGAGCTGTTTTTT. The chain employs TRBV19 and TRBJ2-2; perhaps TRBD1 as D (6 bases). The CDR3 totals 15 residues. Germline values: CDR1 LNHDA, CDR2 SQIVND (reference sequence). Trimming left V 4 bases short and J 0 bases short, with 9 bases between. Full variable domain (remainder filled in from reference TRBV19 and TRBJ2-2): DGGITQSPKYLFRKEGQNVTLSCEQNLNHDAMYWYRQDPGQGLRLIYYSQIVNDFQKGDIAEGYSVSREKKESFPLTVTSAQKNPTAFYLCASSRGLANTGELFFGEGSRLTVL.

The J gene is TRBJ1-2, the V gene TRBV19; weak D call: TRBD1 (5 bases). V was shortened by 8 bases and J by 4 bases, with 17 bases between the two germline ends. CDR3 size: 14 residues. Germline V gene sequence: CDR1 LNHDA, CDR2 SQIVND (reference sequence). The CDR3 region has the DNA TGTGCCAGTTTGGGGTTTCAGGGACGCTATGGCTACACCTTC. Translation gives CASLGFQGRYGYTF.

The DNA of the CDR3 is TGCGCCAGCAGCTTGTACAAGACCTCCTACGAGCAGTACTTC. Its translation is CASSLYKTSYEQYF. The V call is TRBV5-1, the J call TRBJ2-7; D remains unclear. Germline CDR1 is SGHRS and CDR2 is YFSETQ. The CDR3 consists of 14 residues. V lost 1 base and J lost 0, with 8 bases in between.

J is TRBJ2-3 and V is TRBV6-6; D might be TRBD1 (6 bases). CDR1 and CDR2 (germline): MNHNY, SVGAGI (reference sequence). The V and J ends lost 6 bases and 2 bases respectively, with 15 bases between them. This CDR3 comprises 15 residues. The CDR3 sequence is CASSRTGQLTDTQYF. The CDR3 nucleotides read TGTGCCAGCAGCCGGACGGGACAACTCACAGATACGCAGTATTTT.

This clone was recorded a few times. The chain is built from TRBV7-2 and TRBJ2-3; D is undetermined. CDR1 and CDR2 from the germline V gene are SGHTA and FQGNSA. The CDR3 totals 15 residues. Trimming took 0 bases from V and 0 from J, leaving 7 bases between them. Here the CDR3 DNA reads TGTGCCAGCAGCTTAGCCGGCGGAAGCACAGATACGCAGTATTTT. This gives the protein CASSLAGGSTDTQYF.

This clone was recorded once. V and J are TRBV5-1 and TRBJ2-5; the match to TRBD1 covers 8 bases. Trimming removed 0 bases from V and 5 bases from J; junction bases left unmatched: 6. The CDR3 totals 15 residues. Germline V gene sequence: CDR1 SGHRS, CDR2 YFSETQ. CDR3 sequence (DNA): TGCGCCAGCAGCTTGGGGCAGGGGGCCGTTGAGACCCAGTACTTC. Its protein product is CASSLGQGAVETQYF. Full variable domain (rest looked up from reference TRBV5-1 and TRBJ2-5): KAGVTQTPRYLIKTRGQQVTLSCSPISGHRSVSWYQQTPGQGLQFLFEYFSETQRNKGNFPGRFSGRQFSNSRSEMNVSTLELGDSALYLCASSLGQGAVETQYFGPGTRLLVL.

The chain links TRBV10-2 to TRBJ2-7, with 7 bases matching TRBD1. CDR3 length: 15 amino acids. Germline V gene data show CDR1 as WSHSY and CDR2 as SAAADI. Trimming removed 5 bases from V and 4 bases from J; junction bases left unmatched: 11. CDR3 coding DNA: TGCGCCAGCAGTTGGACAGGTGGGATAGAGTACGAGCAGTACTTC. It specifies CASSWTGGIEYEQYF.

The rearrangement links TRBV6-1 to TRBJ1-2, with 7 bases fitting TRBD1. Per germline, CDR1 MNHNS and CDR2 SASEGT. The CDR3 sequence is 16 residues long. V shed 1 base and J 5 bases; nucleotides not matched to a gene: 10. CDR3 region: CASSEGAGGGLYGYTF. Written as DNA, the CDR3 is TGTGCCAGCAGTGAAGGGGCAGGGGGAGGTCTGTATGGCTACACCTTC.

J is TRBJ1-4 and V is TRBV29-1; weak D call: TRBD1 (5 bases). Germline V gene data show CDR1 as SQVTM and CDR2 as ANQGSEA. Trimming cost V 4 bases and J 4 bases, with 10 bases left between them. The CDR3 is made up of 13 amino acids. CDR3 in amino acids: CSVGQTINEKLFF. The CDR3 coding sequence is TGCAGCGTTGGACAGACCATTAATGAAAAACTGTTTTTT.

This rearrangement joins TRBV19 to TRBJ1-4; 9 nucleotides agree with TRBD1. The CDR3 length is 16 residues. CDR1 is LNHDA and CDR2 is SQIVND in the germline V gene (reference sequence). J gave up 3 bases and V 6 bases, and 8 bases lay outside the gene matches. The CDR3 spells CASSRQGGSANEKLFF. CDR3 DNA sequence: TGTGCCAGTAGCAGACAGGGGGGGTCGGCTAATGAAAAACTGTTTTTT.

This clone has just one count. V usage is TRBV28 and J usage is TRBJ1-2; 9 nucleotides line up with TRBD1. The V gene end was trimmed by 2 bases and the J gene end by 4 bases; junction bases not matched to a gene: 5. The CDR3 covers 15 residues. Per germline, CDR1 MDHEN and CDR2 SYDVKM. CDR3 nucleotide sequence: TGTGCCAGCAGTTTACCTACAGGGGGCACCTATGGCTACACCTTC. Protein: CASSLPTGGTYGYTF.

The table lists this clone with a few counts. The chain employs TRBV7-9 and TRBJ2-7; 7 nucleotides line up with TRBD1. CDR1 SEHNR and CDR2 FQNEAQ come from the germline V gene (reference sequence). This CDR3 has 12 residues. With V trimmed by 5 bases and J by 12 bases, 10 bases remained unmatched. The CDR3 loop is CASSPIRDSPYF. The CDR3 DNA follows: TGTGCCAGCAGCCCTATCCGGGACAGCCCGTACTTC. The full variable domain, completed using reference TRBV7-9 and TRBJ2-7, is DTGVSQNPRHKITKRGQNVTFRCDPISEHNRLYWYRQTLGQGPEFLTYFQNEAQLEKSRLLSDRFSAERPKGSFSTLEIQRTEQGDSAMYLCASSPIRDSPYFGPGTRLTVT.

J is TRBJ2-1 and V is TRBV29-1; D is possibly TRBD1 (6 bases). V was pared by 0 bases and J by 6 bases, with 9 bases between. Germline V lookup: CDR1 SQVTM, CDR2 ANQGSEA. CDR3 length: 13 residues. The CDR3 region is CSVEDRGSNEQFF. CDR3 DNA sequence: TGCAGCGTTGAAGACAGGGGTAGCAATGAGCAGTTCTTC.

The V and J genes are TRBV5-1 and TRBJ2-1; D gene ambiguous. With 0 bases removed from V and 4 bases from J, the gap between germline ends came to 5 bases. The CDR3 spans 13 residues. Germline V gene data show CDR1 as SGHRS and CDR2 as YFSETQ. CDR3 in amino acids: CASSLDPYNEQFF. The CDR3 nucleotides read TGCGCCAGCAGCTTGGATCCTTACAATGAGCAGTTCTTC.

The chain uses TRBV9 and TRBJ2-1, with 8 bases lining up with TRBD1. Germline trimming cut 3 bases from V and 8 bases from J; bases unmatched to any gene: 7. This CDR3 has 14 residues. CDR1 is SGDLS and CDR2 is YYNGEE in the germline V gene. The CDR3 loop is CASSDDRGWDEQFF. CDR3 nucleotide sequence: TGTGCCAGCAGCGACGACAGGGGATGGGATGAGCAGTTCTTC.

V usage is TRBV15 and J usage is TRBJ1-2; unclear D gene. There are 14 residues in the CDR3. Germline CDR1 reads LNHNV; CDR2 reads YYDKDF (reference sequence). Trimming left V 5 bases short and J 1 base short, with 11 bases between. CDR3 loop: CATSSGSHNYGYTF. The CDR3 DNA sequence: TGTGCCACCAGCTCAGGTTCACATAACTATGGCTACACCTTC.

V and J are TRBV30 and TRBJ1-1; no clear D. V lost 0 bases, J lost 8 bases, and 7 bases lay in between. CDR3 length: 11 residues. CDR1 GTSNPN and CDR2 SVGIG come from the germline V gene (reference sequence). For the CDR3, the DNA is TGTGCCTGGAGTGTAGGAATCGAAGCTTTCTTT. Protein sequence: CAWSVGIEAFF. The variable domain in full, with the rest retrieved from reference TRBV30 and TRBJ1-1, is SQTIHQWPATLVQPVGSPLSLECTVEGTSNPNLYWYRQAAGRGLQLLFYSVGIGQISSEVPQNLSASRPQDRQFILSSKKLLLSDSGFYLCAWSVGIEAFFGQGTRLTVV.

The table lists this clone with a count of one. The chain recombines TRBV28 with TRBJ2-7; tentative D call: TRBD2 (5 bases). V dropped 2 bases and J dropped 3 bases, with 17 bases sitting between them. The germline V gene encodes CDR1 MDHEN and CDR2 SYDVKM. CDR3 length: 16 amino acids. The CDR3 reads CASSLALIAKNYEQYF. The CDR3 nucleotides are TGTGCCAGCAGTTTAGCCCTAATAGCGAAGAACTACGAGCAGTACTTC.

The rearrangement links TRBV5-6 to TRBJ2-7; D assignment may be TRBD1 or TRBD2 (6 bases each). Trimming took 1 base from V and 7 from J, leaving 12 bases between them. Germline V CDR1 and CDR2: SGHDT, YYEEEE. This CDR3 has 13 residues. DNA of the CDR3: TGTGCCAGCAGCTTGACGGGGGCGATTGAGCAGTACTTC. Translating gives CASSLTGAIEQYF.